This T cell receptor beta chain was sequenced for a study of blood T cells in healthy people across ages. A J-beta primer mix and a sample-barcoded 5' primer were used in a second PCR of about 6 to 12 cycles. Each CDR3 protein is one row after TCRdb ran MiXCR on the 5' RACE reads. The table records hundreds of thousands of distinct CDR3 sequences, 40% to 50% of them present only once. This CDR3 has 18 residues. Germline CDR1 reads SEHNR; CDR2 reads FQNEAQ (reference sequence). As for this clonotype: Its cognate antigen is unknown. Germline is not matched at one junction end, which may reflect a read error.

Broader study findings: The donors' CMV status was not determined, possibly confounding changes in expanded clonotypes.

V gene TRBV7-9 combines with J gene TRBJ2-7; 16 bases are shared with TRBD2. Gene TRBJ2-5 matches the end of the DNA better, so the J call may be wrong. The specimen was blood. The TCR was taken from a man between 60 and 75 years old in good health. The CDR3 reads CASSLGLAGGPTVETQYF. The CDR3 DNA reads TGTGCTAGCAGCCTGGGACTAGCGGGGGGGCCGACTGTGGAGACCCAGTACTTC.